Listed here is a single T cell receptor (beta chain). The data were taken from a study of blood T cell repertoires in COVID-19. Clones were sequenced by immunoSEQ multiplex PCR, and TCRdb holds only the in-frame ones, with some missing. The sample yields about 120,000 clones, around nine tenths seen once. This receptor was obtained from a man in his sixties with COVID-19, enrolled during active disease. The sequenced material came from peripheral blood.

The CDR3 sequence is CASSLPGRQETQYF. CDR3 nucleotide sequence: TGTGCCAGCAGCCTCCCTGGGAGGCAGGAGACCCAGTACTTC. The V and J genes are TRBV6-6 and TRBJ2-5, with D possibly being TRBD2 (6 bases). CDR3 length equals 14 residues. The ends were cut back, 6 bases at V and 5 bases at J, with 16 bases in the middle. CDR1 MNHNY and CDR2 SVGAGI come from the germline V gene (reference sequence).